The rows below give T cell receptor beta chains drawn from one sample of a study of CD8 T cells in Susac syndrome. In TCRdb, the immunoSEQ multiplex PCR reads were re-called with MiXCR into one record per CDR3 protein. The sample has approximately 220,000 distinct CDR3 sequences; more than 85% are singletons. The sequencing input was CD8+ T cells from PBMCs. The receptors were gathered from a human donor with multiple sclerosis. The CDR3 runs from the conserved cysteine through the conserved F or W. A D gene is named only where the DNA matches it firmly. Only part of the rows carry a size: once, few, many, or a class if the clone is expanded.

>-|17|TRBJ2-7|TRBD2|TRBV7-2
CASSLVGGGDPGYEQYF
TGTGCCAGCAGCTTAGTTGGTGGGGGGGATCCCGGGTACGAGCAGTACTTC
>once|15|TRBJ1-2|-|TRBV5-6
CASSWGSSGNYGYTF
TGTGCCAGCAGCTGGGGATCTAGTGGAAACTATGGCTACACCTTC
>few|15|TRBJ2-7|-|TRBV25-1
CASSGERGKLYEQYF
TGTGCCAGCAGTGGGGAGCGAGGAAAACTCTACGAGCAGTACTTC
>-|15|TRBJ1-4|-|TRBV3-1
CASSQEITVWEKLFF
TGTGCCAGCAGCCAAGAGATTACGGTTTGGGAAAAACTGTTTTTT
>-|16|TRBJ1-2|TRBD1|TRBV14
CASSQVRQGLHYGYTF
TGTGCCAGCAGCCAAGTCCGACAGGGTCTTCACTATGGCTACACCTTC
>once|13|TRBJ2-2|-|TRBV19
CASSFHNTGELFF
TGTGCCAGTAGTTTCCACAACACCGGGGAGCTGTTTTTT
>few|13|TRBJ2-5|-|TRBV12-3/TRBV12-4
CASSRDIQETQYF
TGTGCCAGCAGTCGGGACATACAAGAGACCCAGTACTTC
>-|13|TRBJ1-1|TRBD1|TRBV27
CASARDRGTEAFF
TGTGCCAGCGCACGGGACAGGGGCACTGAAGCTTTCTTT
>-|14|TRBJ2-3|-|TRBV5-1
CASSFGGYTDTQYF
TGCGCCAGCAGCTTCGGCGGATACACAGATACGCAGTATTTT
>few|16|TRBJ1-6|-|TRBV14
CASSQGTITYNSPLHF
TGTGCCAGCAGCCAAGGGACGATCACCTATAATTCACCCCTCCACTTT
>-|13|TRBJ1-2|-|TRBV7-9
CASRLDRRDGYTF
TGTGCCAGCAGATTGGACCGGCGGGATGGCTACACCTTC
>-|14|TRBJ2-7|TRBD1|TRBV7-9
CASSPKGQPYEQYF
TGTGCCAGCAGTCCCAAGGGACAGCCCTACGAGCAGTACTTC
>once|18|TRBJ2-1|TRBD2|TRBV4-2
CASSQEGLAGVTSEEQFF
TGTGCCAGCAGCCAAGAGGGACTAGCGGGAGTAACGTCCGAGGAGCAGTTCTTC
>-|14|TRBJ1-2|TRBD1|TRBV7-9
CASSLDRGREGYTF
TGTGCCAGCAGCTTAGACAGGGGGCGAGAGGGCTACACCTTC
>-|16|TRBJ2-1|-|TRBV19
CASSISRGGTVNEQFF
TGTGCCAGTAGTATTTCCCGGGGGGGGACAGTCAATGAGCAGTTCTTC
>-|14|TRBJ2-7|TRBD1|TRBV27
CASSWGTGGAEQYF
TGTGCCAGCAGTTGGGGGACAGGGGGCGCCGAGCAGTACTTC
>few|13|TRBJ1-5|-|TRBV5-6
CASSFSGNQPQHF
TGTGCCAGCAGCTTCTCGGGCAATCAGCCCCAGCATTTT
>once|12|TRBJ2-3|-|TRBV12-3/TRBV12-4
CASSLGPGTQYF
TGTGCCAGCAGTCTTGGACCGGGTACGCAGTATTTT
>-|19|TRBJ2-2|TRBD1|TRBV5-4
CASSLSPVDRGGVAGELFF
TGTGCCAGCAGCCTCTCACCCGTGGACAGGGGTGGTGTGGCCGGGGAGCTGTTTTTT
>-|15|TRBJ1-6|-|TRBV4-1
CASSQDALLNSPLHF
TGCGCCAGCAGCCAAGATGCCCTCCTCAATTCACCCCTCCACTTT
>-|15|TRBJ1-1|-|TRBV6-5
CASTLNPDGNTEAFF
TGTGCCAGCACCCTAAACCCGGACGGCAACACTGAAGCTTTCTTT
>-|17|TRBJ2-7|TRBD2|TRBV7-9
CASSPPATGGIDDEQYF
TGTGCCAGCAGCCCCCCCGCCACGGGGGGGATCGATGACGAGCAGTACTTC
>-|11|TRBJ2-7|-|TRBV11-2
CASSLAPEQYF
TGTGCCAGCAGCTTAGCCCCCGAGCAGTACTTC
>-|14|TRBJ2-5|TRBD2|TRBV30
CAWSGPSGEETQYF
TGTGCCTGGAGTGGGCCTAGCGGAGAAGAGACCCAGTACTTC
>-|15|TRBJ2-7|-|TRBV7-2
CASSSRTHEAYEQYF
TGTGCCAGCAGCTCACGGACCCACGAGGCCTACGAGCAGTACTTC
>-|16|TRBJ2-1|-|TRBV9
CASSVGPGASYNEQFF
TGTGCCAGCAGCGTAGGGCCAGGGGCCTCCTACAATGAGCAGTTCTTC
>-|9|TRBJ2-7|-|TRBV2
CASSSPYRF
TGTGCCAGCAGTTCCCCCTACCGTTTC
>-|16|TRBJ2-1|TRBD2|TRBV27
CASRRKAGNTYNEQFF
TGTGCCAGCAGGCGGAAAGCGGGAAACACCTACAATGAGCAGTTCTTC
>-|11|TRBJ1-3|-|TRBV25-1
CASRFRNTIYF
TGTGCCAGCAGGTTCAGAAACACCATATATTTT
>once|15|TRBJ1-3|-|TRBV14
CASSQDLTEGNTIYF
TGTGCCAGCAGCCAAGATCTCACAGAAGGAAACACCATATATTTT
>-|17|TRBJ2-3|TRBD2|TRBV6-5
CASSYGGTSGPTDTQYF
TGTGCCAGCAGTTACGGTGGGACTAGCGGGCCCACAGATACGCAGTATTTT
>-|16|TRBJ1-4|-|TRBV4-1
CASSQITGLTNEKLFF
TGCGCCAGCAGCCAAATAACAGGGCTAACTAATGAAAAACTGTTTTTT
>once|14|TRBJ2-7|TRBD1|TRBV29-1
CSVVERDSWGEQYF
TGCAGCGTTGTAGAGAGGGACAGTTGGGGCGAGCAGTACTTC
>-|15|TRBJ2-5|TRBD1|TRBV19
CASGLRDSGQETQYF
TGTGCCAGCGGATTACGGGACAGCGGACAAGAGACCCAGTACTTC
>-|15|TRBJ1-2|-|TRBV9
CASSVGARKGEGYTF
TGTGCCAGCAGCGTAGGGGCGCGGAAGGGGGAAGGCTACACCTTC
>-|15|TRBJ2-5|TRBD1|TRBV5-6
CASSYGTGGAGTQYF
TGTGCCAGCAGCTACGGGACAGGGGGCGCCGGGACCCAGTACTTC
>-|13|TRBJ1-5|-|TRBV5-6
CASSFATNQPQHF
TGTGCCAGCAGCTTCGCGACCAATCAGCCCCAGCATTTT
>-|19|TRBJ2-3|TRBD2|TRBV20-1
CSARDRPYLAGGQTDTQYF
TGCAGTGCTAGGGACCGCCCTTACCTAGCGGGAGGGCAGACAGATACGCAGTATTTT
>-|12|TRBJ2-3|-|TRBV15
CATRAVGDTQYF
TGTGCCACCAGGGCGGTCGGGGATACGCAGTATTTT